This T cell receptor (beta chain) was sequenced for a study of blood T cell repertoires in COVID-19. Study at large: The samples span acute and convalescent COVID-19 from the United States, Italy and Spain. PBMCs, B-cell-depleted T cells, or T cells were the source of the cDNA or gDNA that made up the material.

This CDR3 is 12 amino acids long. Trimming left V 2 bases short and J 3 bases short, with 5 bases between. The germline gives CDR1 SEHNR, CDR2 FQNEAQ (reference sequence). Per the study methods: Amplification with reference gene primers provided the estimates of nucleated cell counts. Sequencing was performed with immunoSEQ multiplex PCR; in TCRdb, only in-frame clones are kept and a portion is missing. That table gives V, J and clone size, and the DNA gave D and trimming. The sample records around 200,000 clones, 70% to 90% being singletons. The receptor was isolated from a man aged 70 or older with active or convalescent COVID-19. The sequencing input was peripheral blood. This chain uses TRBV7-9 with TRBJ2-7, with D possibly being TRBD1 (5 bases). The CDR3 nucleotides are TGTGCCAGCAGCTTACAGGGCTACGAGCAGTACTTC. Translation gives CASSLQGYEQYF. Together with reference TRBV7-9 and TRBJ2-7, the CDR3 gives the full variable domain: DTGVSQNPRHKITKRGQNVTFRCDPISEHNRLYWYRQTLGQGPEFLTYFQNEAQLEKSRLLSDRFSAERPKGSFSTLEIQRTEQGDSAMYLCASSLQGYEQYFGPGTRLTVT.